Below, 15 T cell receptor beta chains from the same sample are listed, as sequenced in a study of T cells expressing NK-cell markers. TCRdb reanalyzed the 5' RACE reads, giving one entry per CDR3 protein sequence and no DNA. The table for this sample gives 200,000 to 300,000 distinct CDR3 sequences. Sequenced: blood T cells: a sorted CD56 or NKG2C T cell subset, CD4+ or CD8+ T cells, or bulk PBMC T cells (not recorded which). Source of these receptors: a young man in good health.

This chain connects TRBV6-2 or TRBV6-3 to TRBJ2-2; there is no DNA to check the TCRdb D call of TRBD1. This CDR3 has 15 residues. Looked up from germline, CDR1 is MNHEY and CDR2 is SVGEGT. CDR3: CASISGTGYAGELFF.

CDR3: CASTDTSGANVLTF. The rearrangement links TRBV7-2 to TRBJ2-6. There are 14 residues in the CDR3. From germline, CDR1 is SGHTA and CDR2 FQGNSA.

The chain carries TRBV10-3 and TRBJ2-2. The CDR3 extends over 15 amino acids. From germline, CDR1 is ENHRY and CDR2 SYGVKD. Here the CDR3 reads CAISEQWGDTGELFF.

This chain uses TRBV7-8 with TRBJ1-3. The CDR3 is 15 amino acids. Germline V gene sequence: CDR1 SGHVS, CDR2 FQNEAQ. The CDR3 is CASSLNRISGNTIYF. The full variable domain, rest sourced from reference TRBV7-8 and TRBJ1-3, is GAGVSQSPRYKVAKRGQDVALRCDPISGHVSLFWYQQALGQGPEFLTYFQNEAQLDKSGLPSDRFFAERPEGSVSTLKIQRTQQEDSAVYLCASSLNRISGNTIYFGEGSWLTVV.

CDR3 sequence reads: CASETSAYNEQFF. This chain uses TRBV30 with TRBJ2-1; no DNA is available, so the TRBD2 call from TCRdb remains unchecked. This CDR3 has 13 residues. From germline, CDR1 is GTSNPN and CDR2 SVGIG (reference sequence). Full variable domain (rest looked up from reference TRBV30 and TRBJ2-1): SQTIHQWPATLVQPVGSPLSLECTVEGTSNPNLYWYRQAAGRGLQLLFYSVGIGQISSEVPQNLSASRPQDRQFILSSKKLLLSDSGFYLCASETSAYNEQFFGPGTRLTVL.

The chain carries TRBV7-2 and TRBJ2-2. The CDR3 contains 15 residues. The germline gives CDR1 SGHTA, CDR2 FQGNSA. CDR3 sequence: CASSLARAITGELFF.

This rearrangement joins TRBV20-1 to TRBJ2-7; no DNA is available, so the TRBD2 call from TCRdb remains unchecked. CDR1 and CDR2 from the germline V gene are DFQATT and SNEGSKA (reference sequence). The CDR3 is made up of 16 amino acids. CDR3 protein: CSARRATGGRVYEQYF.

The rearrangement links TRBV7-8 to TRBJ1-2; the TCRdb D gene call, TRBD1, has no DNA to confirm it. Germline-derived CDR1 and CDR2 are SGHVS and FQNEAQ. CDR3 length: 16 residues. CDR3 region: CASSFDRGPREGGYTF.

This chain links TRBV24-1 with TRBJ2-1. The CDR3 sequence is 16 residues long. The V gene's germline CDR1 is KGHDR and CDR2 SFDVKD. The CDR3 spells CATSVSILSSYNEQFF.

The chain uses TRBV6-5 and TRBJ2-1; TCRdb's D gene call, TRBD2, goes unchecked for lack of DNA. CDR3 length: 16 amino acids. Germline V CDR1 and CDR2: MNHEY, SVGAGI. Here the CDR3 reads CASSYSTAGRYNEQFF.

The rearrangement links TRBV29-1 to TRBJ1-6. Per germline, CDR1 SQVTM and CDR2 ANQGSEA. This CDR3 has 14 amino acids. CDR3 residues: CSGQHHTEDSPLHF.

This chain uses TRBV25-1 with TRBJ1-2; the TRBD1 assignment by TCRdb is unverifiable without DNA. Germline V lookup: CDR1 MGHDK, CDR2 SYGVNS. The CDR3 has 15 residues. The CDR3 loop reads CASSARTGHNYGYTF.

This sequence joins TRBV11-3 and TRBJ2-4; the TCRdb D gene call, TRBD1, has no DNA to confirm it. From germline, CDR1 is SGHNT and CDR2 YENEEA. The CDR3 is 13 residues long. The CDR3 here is CASSRGQGGIQYF.

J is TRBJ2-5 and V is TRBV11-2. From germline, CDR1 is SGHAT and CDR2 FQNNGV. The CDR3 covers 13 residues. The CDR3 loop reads CASSASSQETQYF.

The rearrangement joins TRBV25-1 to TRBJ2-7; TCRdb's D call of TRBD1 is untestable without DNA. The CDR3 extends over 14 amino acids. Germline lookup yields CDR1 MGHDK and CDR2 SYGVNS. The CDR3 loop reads CASIRDLPFYEQYF.